This T cell receptor (beta chain) was sequenced in a study of cytomegalovirus exposure and HLA in healthy donors (dated by TCRdb to 2015 to 2018). Regarding the research as a whole: In an earlier analysis of 550 to 750 of the donors, 250 to 350 Gb of sequence data and 90 million to 120 million unique TCR beta sequences from 150 million to 200 million T cells were reported. The study profiled the T cell repertoires of under 850 subjects by immunosequencing and related them to cytomegalovirus serostatus. On average, about 240,000 unique TCR beta nucleotide sequences were sequenced per donor among some 420 genotyped donors of the cohort, with 15% to 20% of those sequences being non-productive. Donor age, sex, ethnicity and CMV serostatus were collected together with the repertoire data. In a later genetic analysis, genome-wide SNP genotypes for about 55% of the roughly 700 donors were used, and that subset was treated as a discovery cohort. Roughly 300 gigabases of sequencing data and 70 million to 100 million unique TCR sequences made up an early release that covered fewer than 650 HLA-typed donors. Several DR-DQ haplotypes were treated as single units for association and clustering because of strong linkage in the cohort. Rather than using new phenotypic data, the later analysis identified candidate immune exposures from TCR beta sequences and from how often those sequences occurred across donors. The study combined high-throughput TCR immunosequencing, statistical association of individual TCRs with disease status, and machine learning to predict cytomegalovirus infection status. Class I and class II HLA loci were covered by the typing at four-digit resolution. The study aimed to test whether cataloging public T cell receptors could reveal signatures of past pathogen exposure. A later analysis re-examined previously published TCR beta repertoires from more than 650 donors and added high-resolution HLA genotyping to investigate patterns of TCR occurrence. All discovery cohort repertoires had been generated on a single sequencing platform. A separate validation cohort of approximately 120 different subjects was used in addition to the 666-subject first cohort. Typing coverage differed by locus: A, B, C, DRB1 and DQB1 were typed in roughly 620-640 donors, DQA1 in about 560, DPA1 in some 570, and DPB1 in 450 to 490. An earlier analysis of around 640 of the donors used high-throughput TCR beta sequencing to judge whether each TCR beta V gene segment behaved as functional or pseudogenic. The genetic ancestry cluster associated with self-reported Caucasian donors included about 84% of the approximately 400 genotyped donors.

The CDR3, cysteine through phenylalanine, is 14 amino acids long. The sequence is cut down to CDR3 DNA, 42 bases in frame from base 1. Via the germline V gene (reference sequence), CDR1 is SEHNR and CDR2 FQNEAQ. The junction shows trimming of 5 bases on V and 4 bases on J, plus 14 bases between the germline ends. The cohort consisted of 650 to 700 healthy bone marrow donors. Cohort members were all nominally healthy when sampled, although unrecorded immune exposures were likely present. The donor tested CMV seronegative and was one of the 352 seronegative cohort members. Every donor gave a peripheral blood sample, and the peripheral blood mononuclear cells from that sample were used for TCR beta sequencing. Genomic DNA was extracted from the blood cell samples with the Qiagen DNeasy Blood Extraction Kit. Here is what the overall study found, with its caveats: The 87-base-pair reads could not distinguish some IMGT-functional V segments, including TRBV6-2 and TRBV6-3, so those segments were excluded. In a later genetic analysis, a missense DCLRE1C variant was associated with V-gene and J-gene trimming of TCR beta chains, and the association was replicated in an independent cohort. In this cohort, only TCR beta chains were sequenced, and detectable features were limited by the absence of alpha or paired-chain data. Strong co-occurrence of HLA alleles, especially DR and DQ, made assigning TCR associations to individual alleles difficult. A later analysis found that most CMV-associated TCR beta chains appeared HLA-restricted, with HLA associations seemingly driven largely by CMV exposure. In both the original and validation cohorts, the classifier was reported to diagnose cytomegalovirus status with high specificity and sensitivity. According to a later analysis, TCR association rates differed among HLA loci, with DRB1 alleles showing the most associated TCRs and HLA-C alleles showing the fewest. Because HLA typing was missing for some donors at each locus, association tests included only the typed subset. A few of the identified cytomegalovirus-associated TCR beta chains were confirmed in vitro to be specific for cytomegalovirus antigens. Immune exposure information for the cohort was limited to CMV serostatus. Linkage disequilibrium might explain the correlated functional status among segregating V segments, but an unknown experimental factor could not be excluded. While some public TCRs were present in many individuals, most TCR sequences turned up only very rarely across donors. In an earlier analysis of around 600 of the donors, most TCR beta V segments appeared in productive rearrangements about 90% or about 30% of the time, broadly matching IMGT annotations. Because counts were too low, under 20 rarely observed V segments, including chromosome 9 orphons, were left out of the earlier analysis of a few hundred of the donors. A cluster of highly shared sequence variants was judged likely to represent a technical artifact of the sequencing pipeline. According to a later genetic analysis, donors in an Asian-associated ancestry cluster had fewer N-insertions in productive TCRs than the roughly 700-donor mean. The authors suggested that the approach could potentially be extended to other disease states and immunological phenotypes. Specific HLA alleles were associated with 15,000 to 20,000 TCR beta sequences at a false discovery rate of 0.05 in a later analysis. In a later analysis, HLA-associated TCR beta chains showed more clonal expansion and lower generation probabilities than non-associated chains that were equally common. The study listed over 150 TCR beta chains as associated with cytomegalovirus. According to a later analysis, parvovirus B19, influenza, CMV and Epstein-Barr virus appeared linked to several top co-occurrence clusters. A further reported finding was that TCR beta sequences accurately predicted the HLA-A and HLA-B alleles for most subjects in the first cohort. Sequencing depth was assumed to be roughly uniform across donors in the presence/absence analyses, though that assumption may not hold.

Libraries were built with the immunoSEQ multiplex PCR assay. For the multiplex PCR, a mixture combining 60 forward primers for TCR Vbeta segments and 13 reverse primers for TCR Jbeta segments was used. The CDR3 region of rearranged TCR beta genes was amplified from genomic DNA by a multiplex PCR assay. On the Illumina HiSeq System, the amplified TCR beta libraries were sequenced as 87-base-pair reads. As for the authors' bioinformatics: In a later analysis, roughly 80 million unique TCR beta chains were counted across the 666 repertoires, and roughly 9.9 million of these chains were shared by at least two donors. A nearest-neighbor algorithm error-corrected the raw reads and collapsed the reads into unique sequences, merging closely related sequences to remove PCR and sequencing errors. To assign V, D and J gene segments, CDR3 sequences were aligned to IMGT reference sequences. For a sequence to be retained, a match of at least six nucleotides to both a V gene segment and a J gene segment was required. A rearrangement counted as productive if the CDR3 had no stop codons and remained in frame with V and J, and every other rearrangement counted as non-productive. Following IMGT convention, CDR3 was defined as the stretch from the second conserved V-encoded cysteine up to the conserved J-encoded phenylalanine. The earlier analysis of about 610 of the donors excluded any sequence lacking an unambiguous match to a single V gene segment. An earlier analysis of several hundred of the donors classified V segments as functional when productive rearrangements were above 56.7% and as segregating when the standard deviation between donors was above 5%. A statistical classification framework was developed to diagnose cytomegalovirus status using the catalog of TCR beta chain sequences. V and J gene assignment, in a later analysis, came from comparing TCR nucleotide sequences with IMGT/GENE-DB human TR gene sequences. In a later analysis, CDR3 sequences and most-parsimonious VDJ recombination scenarios were assigned using the TCRdist pipeline. In a later analysis, each TCR beta chain was defined by its CDR3 amino acid sequence together with its V-gene family, and reads lacking a unique V-gene family were excluded. To address suspected cross-contamination and a sequencing artifact, a later analysis removed 592 highly shared, low-generation-probability nucleotide sequences. In a later analysis, a clonal expansion index was calculated for each public chain from normalized within-repertoire ranks of inferred template counts. In a later analysis, generation probabilities were computed using a VDJ recombination model fitted to out-of-frame rearrangements, and the results were checked against IGoR. In a later analysis, hypergeometric tests were used to score TCR-TCR, TCR-HLA and TCR-CMV co-occurrence, with a repertoire-size bias correction applied to TCR pairs. A later analysis estimated false discovery rates by permuting HLA or CMV assignments 20 times. A later analysis grouped co-occurring TCRs with DBSCAN, adding TCRdist sequence similarity when clustering within HLA-allele-positive subsets. Repertoires with fewer than 30,000 or more than 120,000 public chains, plus five repertoires with anomalous nucleotide sharing, were excluded from co-occurrence clustering. TCRdb holds this immuneACCESS table with in-frame rearrangements only. Some clones are missing; in checked studies, unresolved V genes explain under half, and the rest has no known cause. Clone size and V and J calls were adopted from that table, with D and trimming inferred from the DNA. Here the sample has over 100,000 clones; just under 80% occur a single time. The ten largest make up around 5% of the sample.

In this sample, this clone turned up a few times. The target of this receptor is not known. It has no much larger one-base neighbor in the sample; base qualities were not kept. This TCR was recovered from a man aged 30-40 years in good health and CMV-seronegative. The rearranged chain carries TRBV7-9 and TRBJ1-2; the D gene lacks a confident call. The sample was PBMCs. The DNA sequence is as follows: TGTGCCAGCAGCCCAACGGGGAAGGGCTATGGCTACACCTTC. This gives the protein CASSPTGKGYGYTF.